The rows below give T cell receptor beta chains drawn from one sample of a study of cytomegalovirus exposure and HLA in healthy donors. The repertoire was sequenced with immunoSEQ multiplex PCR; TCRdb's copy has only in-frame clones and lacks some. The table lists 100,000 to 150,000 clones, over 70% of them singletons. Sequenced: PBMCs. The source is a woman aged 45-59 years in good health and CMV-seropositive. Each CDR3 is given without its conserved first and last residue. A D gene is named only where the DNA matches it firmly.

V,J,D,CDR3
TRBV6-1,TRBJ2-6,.,ASSEAYRFPGANVLT
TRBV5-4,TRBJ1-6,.,ASSLSRRDSPLH
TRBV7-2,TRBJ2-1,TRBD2,ASSPGGPYNEQF
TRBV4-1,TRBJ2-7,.,ASSQGRGSAAYEQY
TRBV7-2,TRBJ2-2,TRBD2,ASSFSSGRGTGELF
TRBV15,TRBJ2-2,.,ATSRDRTGELF
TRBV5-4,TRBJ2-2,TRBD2,ASSLSGGGPTGELF
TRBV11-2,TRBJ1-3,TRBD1,ASSRTDRGSRGNTIY
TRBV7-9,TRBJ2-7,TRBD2,ASSSTSGLSYEQY
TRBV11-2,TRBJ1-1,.,ASRPRREAF
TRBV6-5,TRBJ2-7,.,ASSSPLSYEQY
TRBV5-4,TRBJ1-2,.,ASSQGPDGYT
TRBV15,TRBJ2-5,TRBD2,ATSRGLRAGAQETQY
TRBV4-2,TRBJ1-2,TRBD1,ASSQDVQGADYGYT
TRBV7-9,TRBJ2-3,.,ASSLAALDTQY
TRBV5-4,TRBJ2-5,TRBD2,ASSFSSGRTETQY
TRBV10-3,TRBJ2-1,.,AIKDSRNEQF
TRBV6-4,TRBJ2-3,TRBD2,ASSPSSGGAKDTQY
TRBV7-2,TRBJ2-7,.,ASSMDSGGLREQY
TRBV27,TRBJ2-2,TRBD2,ASSLLGLAGGSGELF
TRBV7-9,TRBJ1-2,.,ASSYRTPNYGYT
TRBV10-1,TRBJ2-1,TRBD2,ASKKREGSYSNEQF
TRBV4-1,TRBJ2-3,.,ASSQDHRLGSTDTQY
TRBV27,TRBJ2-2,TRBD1,ASNLIAGGRTGELF
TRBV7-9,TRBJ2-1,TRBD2,ASSSQDGLAGINEQF
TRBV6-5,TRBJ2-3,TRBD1,ASSYSSGQGTDTQY
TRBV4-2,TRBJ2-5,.,ASSQGGSGLQETQY
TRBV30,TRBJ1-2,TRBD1,AQSGTAYGYT
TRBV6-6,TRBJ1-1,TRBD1,ASSYWQGDTEAF
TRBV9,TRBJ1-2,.,ASSVAPEGYGYT
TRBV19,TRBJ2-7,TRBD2,ASTARASGSYEQY
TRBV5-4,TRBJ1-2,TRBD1,ASSEGQGSHGYT
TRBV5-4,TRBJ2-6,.,ASSLGQASGANVLT
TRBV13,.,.,ASSLYGDSDYEQY
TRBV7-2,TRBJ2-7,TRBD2,ASSLFGGSLSYEQY